This is a list of T cell receptor beta chains from one sample in a study of blood T cell repertoires in COVID-19. Here immunoSEQ multiplex PCR was the method, and the copy in TCRdb shows in-frame clones only, minus some. The table has 350,000 to 400,000 clones, 91% seen once. Specimen: PBMCs or T cells enriched from blood (not recorded which). The receptors shown here come from a woman between 40 and 50 years old who had been exposed to COVID-19. Each CDR3 is given with its conserved first and last residue. A D gene is named only where the DNA matches it firmly. The size of a clone is reported for some rows only, either as once, few or many, or as a class for expanded clones.

>TRBJ2-7|TRBV5-4|TRBD2|NA
TGTGCCAGCAGCTTCCTAGCGGAACCCTACGAGCAGTACTTC
CASSFLAEPYEQYF
>TRBJ1-6|TRBV5-4|TRBD1|NA
TGTGCCAGCAGCTCGAGGGGACAGGGCTTGGCTAATTCACCCCTCCACTTT
CASSSRGQGLANSPLHF
>TRBJ2-1|TRBV29-1|NA|NA
TGCAGCCTTGTCCCCCCAGCGGTGGGTGAGCAGTTCTTC
CSLVPPAVGEQFF
>TRBJ1-2|TRBV9|NA|NA
TGTGCCAGCAGCGTAGCGGGGGGGGGATATGGCTACACCTTC
CASSVAGGGYGYTF
>TRBJ1-2|TRBV3-1/TRBV3-2|NA|NA
TGTGCCAGCAGCCAAGCGCCACGGGGGTGGTATGGCTACACCTTC
CASSQAPRGWYGYTF
>TRBJ2-3|TRBV10-2|TRBD2|NA
TGCGCCAGCAGGCGTCCCGGGACTAGCGGAAGCACAGATACGCAGTATTTT
CASRRPGTSGSTDTQYF
>TRBJ1-5|TRBV12-3/TRBV12-4|TRBD1|NA
TGTGCCAGCAGAGAACAGGGGGGTCAGCCCCAGCATTTT
CASREQGGQPQHF
>TRBJ1-3|TRBV5-6|NA|once
TGTGCCAGCAGCTTGTGGGGAGCTGGAAACACCATATATTTT
CASSLWGAGNTIYF
>TRBJ1-1|TRBV7-8|NA|NA
TGTGCCAGCAGCTTAGGGGCGGGGGGCTGGAACACTGAAGCTTTCTTT
CASSLGAGGWNTEAFF
>TRBJ2-7|TRBV5-4|NA|NA
TGTGCCAGCAGCGGAGGGGATTACGAGCAGTACTTC
CASSGGDYEQYF
>TRBJ1-2|TRBV2|NA|NA
TGTGCCCTCCCCCTTAGGGTCGGGAATGGCTACACCTTC
CALPLRVGNGYTF
>TRBJ2-5|TRBV10-2|TRBD2|NA
TGCGCCAGCAGTTTAAGCGGGAGCCCTTGGCAGACCCAGTACTTC
CASSLSGSPWQTQYF
>TRBJ1-5|TRBV7-2|TRBD1|NA
TGTGCCAGCACCCAGGGGGCAGGGTCTCGGCCCCAGCATTTT
CASTQGAGSRPQHF
>TRBJ2-2|TRBV2|TRBD1|NA
TGTGCCAGCAGTAGGCAGGGGGCGGAAACCGGGGAGCTGTTTTTT
CASSRQGAETGELFF
>TRBJ1-3|TRBV2|TRBD1|NA
TGTGCCAGCAGTCCTGACAGGGGGCATGGAAACACCATATATTTT
CASSPDRGHGNTIYF
>TRBJ2-3|TRBV7-2|NA|once
TGTGCCAGCAGCTTAAGGAGGGGTACGCAGTATTTT
CASSLRRGTQYF
>TRBJ2-1|TRBV7-2|TRBD2|NA
TGTGCCAGCAGCCTCCGACTAGCGGGGGACCACCGCTCCTACAATGAGCAGTTCTTC
CASSLRLAGDHRSYNEQFF
>TRBJ1-1|TRBV29-1|NA|NA
TGCAGCGTTGAGCAGTATGAAGCTTTCTTT
CSVEQYEAFF
>TRBJ2-7|TRBV2|NA|NA
TGTGCCAGCAAGGATCAGGCCTACGAGCAGTACTTC
CASKDQAYEQYF
>TRBJ2-5|TRBV19|NA|once
TGTGCCAGTAGTATCCAGGGGGGAGAGACCCAGTACTTC
CASSIQGGETQYF
>TRBJ2-7|TRBV5-4|TRBD1|NA
TGTGCCAGCAGCTTGGGGGGACAGGGTGGCAACGAGCAGTACTTC
CASSLGGQGGNEQYF
>TRBJ1-1|TRBV7-8|NA|once
TGTGCCAGCAGCTTAGCTTCGCAGGGTGGAACTGAAGCTTTCTTT
CASSLASQGGTEAFF
>TRBJ1-6|TRBV18|NA|NA
TGTGCCAGCTCACTCCAGGCCTGGGTGAATTCACCCCTCCACTTT
CASSLQAWVNSPLHF
>TRBJ1-6|TRBV14|NA|NA
TGTGCCAGCAGCACAGGGTCACGATCACCCCTCCACTTT
CASSTGSRSPLHF
>TRBJ2-7|TRBV6-5|TRBD2|NA
TGTGCCTCACAGCCGGGGGGTGCGGGACCTTACGAGCAGTACTTC
CASQPGGAGPYEQYF
>TRBJ1-4|TRBV19|TRBD1|NA
TGTGCCAGTCGCGGCCGGGACAGGGAGTTAACTAATGAAAAACTGTTTTTT
CASRGRDRELTNEKLFF
>TRBJ1-2|TRBV6-1|NA|NA
TGTGCCAGCAGTGAACTTCTGAGCCCCAGGGGAGGCTACACCTTC
CASSELLSPRGGYTF
>TRBJ1-2|TRBV5-1|NA|NA
TGCGCCAGCAGCGAGGGACATCTTGGCTACACCTTC
CASSEGHLGYTF
>TRBJ1-2|TRBV27|TRBD1|NA
TGTGCCAGCAGTTTACGGACAGGGGTTTCCAACTATGGCTACACCTTC
CASSLRTGVSNYGYTF
>TRBJ2-5|TRBV9|TRBD2|NA
TGTGCCAGCAGCGTAGTCGGACTAGCTCGGGAGACCCAGTACTTC
CASSVVGLARETQYF
>TRBJ1-5|TRBV6-5|NA|NA
TGTGCCAGCAGTTACAGCCAGGGGACCAATCAGCCCCAGCATTTT
CASSYSQGTNQPQHF
>TRBJ1-5|TRBV10-1|TRBD1|NA
TGCGCCAGCAGTGAGGGGGACAGGGGACCAGGGCAGCCCCAGCATTTT
CASSEGDRGPGQPQHF
>TRBJ2-7|TRBV30|TRBD1|NA
TGTGCCTGGATTCCGGCAGGGGGCGGTGAGCAGTACTTC
CAWIPAGGGEQYF
>TRBJ2-6|TRBV2|NA|NA
TGTGCCAGCAGCAGGGAAGGGGCTGGGGCCAACGTCCTGACTTTC
CASSREGAGANVLTF
>TRBJ2-1|TRBV7-9|NA|NA
TGTGCCAGCAGCTGGCCGAGTGCGGGGAACAATGAGCAGTTCTTC
CASSWPSAGNNEQFF
>TRBJ1-3|TRBV6-5|TRBD1|NA
TGTGCCAGCAGTTACCGTAGGACAGGGGGAAACACCATATATTTT
CASSYRRTGGNTIYF
>TRBJ1-1|TRBV30|NA|NA
TGTGCCTGGAGCAAGCTGAACACTGAAGCTTTCTTT
CAWSKLNTEAFF
>TRBJ1-1|TRBV5-4|NA|NA
TGTGCCAGCAGCTCCCCCGACAGGACGAACACTGAAGCTTTCTTT
CASSSPDRTNTEAFF
>TRBJ1-1|TRBV5-1|NA|NA
TGCGCCAGCAGTATCTCGGGGGCTGAAGCTTTCTTT
CASSISGAEAFF
>TRBJ1-4|TRBV10-2|TRBD1|NA
TGCGCCAGCCAAGCCAAGGACAGGGGGCAGGAAAAACTGTTTTTT
CASQAKDRGQEKLFF
>TRBJ2-5|TRBV19|NA|NA
TGTGCCAGTAGTGGGTCAACAGGGTGGGAGACCCAGTACTTC
CASSGSTGWETQYF
>TRBJ1-1|TRBV12-5|NA|NA
TGTGCTAGTGGTTTGGTACTAGGGACTGAAGCTTTCTTT
CASGLVLGTEAFF
>TRBJ2-1|TRBV5-1|NA|NA
TGCGCCAGCAGCTTTTTGGGGTGGGATAGCGGTAATGAGCAGTTCTTC
CASSFLGWDSGNEQFF
>TRBJ1-1|TRBV10-3|NA|NA
TGTGCCATCAGCGGGTCTACCGCCTTTGAAGCTTTCTTT
CAISGSTAFEAFF
>TRBJ1-1|TRBV7-6|TRBD1|NA
TGTGCCAGCAGCCCGCGTCCCGGGACAGGGCAGGGCACTGAAGCTTTCTTT
CASSPRPGTGQGTEAFF
>TRBJ1-4|TRBV27|TRBD1|NA
TGTGCCAGCGGGCGAGACAGGGGTATTAATGAAAAACTGTTTTTT
CASGRDRGINEKLFF
>TRBJ1-6|TRBV5-1|NA|NA
TGCGCCAGCAGCTTGGAGATGGGCAGCTCCTATAATTCACCCCTCCACTTT
CASSLEMGSSYNSPLHF
>TRBJ2-3|TRBV2|TRBD2|NA
TGTGCCAGCAGTGAGAGCCTAGCGGGGGGCGGTACGCAGTATTTT
CASSESLAGGGTQYF
>TRBJ1-3|TRBV7-2|TRBD1|NA
TGTGCCAGCAGCTTTTTTCCGGGACAGGGAGACACCATATATTTT
CASSFFPGQGDTIYF
>TRBJ1-5|TRBV30|NA|NA
TGTGCCTGGAGTGGCGAGAGCAATCAGCCCCAGCATTTT
CAWSGESNQPQHF
>TRBJ2-4|TRBV6-2/TRBV6-3|NA|once
TGTGCCAGCAGTTACTCGACGGGGAAGCTAGCCAAAAACATTCAGTACTTC
CASSYSTGKLAKNIQYF
>TRBJ1-2|TRBV5-1|NA|NA
TGCGCCAGCAGCCCTTCAACACAGATGCTCTATGGCTACACCTTC
CASSPSTQMLYGYTF
>TRBJ1-4|TRBV6-6|NA|NA
TGTGCCAGCAGTTACGGACAGACTTCAACTAATGAAAAACTGTTTTTT
CASSYGQTSTNEKLFF